The 4 T cell receptor beta chains below all came from one sample that was sequenced in a study of shared clonotypes between healthy human individuals (dated by TCRdb to about 2020). CD8 naive samples were obtained by positive selection for CCR7 among CD45RO-negative cells, yielding a CD45RA+CCR7+ population from which TemRA cells were excluded. Library creation used the immunoSEQ multiplex PCR assay. What TCRdb holds here is the immuneACCESS table cut down to in-frame rearrangements. Part of the clones is not present; checked against another copy, under half of the missing clones reflect an unresolved V gene, and the others are unexplained. This sample comprises approximately 740,000 clones, 80% to 95% of them detected only once. The top ten hold less than 25% of the sample. Sequenced sample: naive CD8+ T cells sorted from blood. What the cell subset or site label conveys for this sample: CD45RA+CCR7+. The receptors here all came from a man aged 30-40 years in good health.

This sequence joins TRBV15 and TRBJ2-7, with D tentatively TRBD2 (5 bases). CDR1 and CDR2 from the germline V gene are LNHNV and YYDKDF (reference sequence). V dropped 7 bases and J dropped 4 bases, with 14 bases sitting between them. This CDR3 is 13 amino acids long. CDR3 sequence: CATKASLAYEQYF. The DNA for the CDR3 is TGTGCCACCAAGGCTAGCCTGGCTTACGAGCAGTACTTC.

This clone was seen just once. The gene calls are TRBV9 and TRBJ1-2, with D possibly matching TRBD1 (6 bases). CDR3 length equals 19 residues. The V gene lost 0 bases and the J gene lost 7 bases, with 28 bases spanning the gap. In germline, CDR1 is SGDLS, CDR2 YYNGEE. The CDR3 coding sequence is TGTGCCAGCAGCGTAGGGAGAGGGGGTTGGGCAGGGGCCAAGGGTGGCTACACCTTC. It yields the protein CASSVGRGGWAGAKGGYTF.

The chain recombines TRBV25-1 with TRBJ2-2, with 7 bases aligning to TRBD2. This CDR3 region has 18 residues. J was trimmed by 7 bases and V by 4 bases; bases with no gene match: 18. The V gene's germline CDR1 is MGHDK and CDR2 SYGVNS. The CDR3: CASSALDVTRERHGELFF. Here the CDR3 DNA reads TGTGCCAGCAGTGCACTCGACGTTACGCGGGAGAGGCACGGGGAGCTGTTTTTT.

V is TRBV28 and J is TRBJ2-7; the D is unclear. Germline CDR1 reads MDHEN; CDR2 reads SYDVKM. V lost 3 bases and J lost 3, with 15 bases in between. The CDR3 is made up of 15 amino acids. This chain's CDR3 is CASSFGSQKNYEQYF. The CDR3 DNA follows: TGTGCCAGCAGTTTTGGATCCCAGAAAAACTACGAGCAGTACTTC.